Described below is a single T cell receptor beta chain sequence and its context. V lost 3 bases and J lost 4, with 16 bases in between. The CDR3 consists of 15 residues. The V gene's germline CDR1 is SGHTS and CDR2 YDEGEE. Using immunoSEQ multiplex PCR, the repertoire was profiled, and TCRdb retains in-frame clones only, with some absent. In the table there are 90,000 to 150,000 clones, about 91% of which are singletons. This sample is part of a study of Tregs in tolerant kidney transplant recipients. Thawed PBMCs were FACS-sorted into unstimulated CD4+CD25+CD127- regulatory T cells, CD4+CD25- non-regulatory cells, CD4 and CD8 cells.

This chain links TRBV5-8 with TRBJ1-1; unclear D gene. Sequenced: CD4+ T cells from blood. The source is a human donor in good health. Written as DNA, the CDR3 is TGTGCCAGCAGCTGGGAGATGGCGGTGGGCACTGAAGCTTTCTTT. Amino acids: CASSWEMAVGTEAFF.